This entry lists 6 T cell receptor beta chains sequenced from one sample in a study of T cells after yellow fever vaccination. MiXCR, applied by TCRdb to the 5' RACE reads, yields one record per CDR3 protein. The table shows about 430,000 distinct CDR3 sequences, with roughly a sixth occurring only once. Sample: PBMCs, taken before the yellow fever booster vaccination. Source of these receptors: a man aged 18 to 35 who received the YFV17D yellow fever vaccine.

The chain has TRBV12-3 or TRBV12-4 and TRBJ1-5; 9 bases agree with TRBD1. V was pared by 7 bases and J by 6 bases, with 4 bases of the junction left unmatched. The CDR3 is 13 amino acids. The CDR3 coding sequence is TGTGCCAGCACTACAGGGGGCGGTCAGCCCCAGCATTTT. It codes for CASTTGGGQPQHF.

This clonotype has only a few counts. The chain uses TRBV20-1 and TRBJ2-5; 8 bases align to TRBD1. V shed 5 bases and J 4 bases; nucleotides not matched to a gene: 6. CDR3 length: 13 residues. Germline V lookup: CDR1 DFQATT, CDR2 SNEGSKA (reference sequence). The CDR3, as DNA: TGCAGTGCTCAGGGGGCGAGGGGAGAGACCCAGTACTTC. It translates to CSAQGARGETQYF.

J is TRBJ2-3 and V is TRBV4-3; 8 nucleotides agree with TRBD2. Losses at the gene ends were 0 bases for V and 0 bases for J; bases not matched to a gene: 17. CDR1 and CDR2 from the germline V gene are LGHNA and YSLEER. The CDR3 runs to 21 residues. CDR3 region: CASSQDPGTSHPSRSTDTQYF. The CDR3 DNA is TGCGCCAGCAGCCAAGACCCCGGGACTAGTCACCCATCCAGAAGCACAGATACGCAGTATTTT.

This chain uses TRBV6-6 with TRBJ2-3, with no clear D. Trimming removed 2 bases from V and 10 bases from J, with 10 bases in between. Germline assignment: CDR1 MNHNY and CDR2 SVGAGI (reference sequence). The CDR3 has 12 amino acids. CDR3 nucleotide sequence: TGTGCCAGCAGTTACCGGTGGGATGCGCAGTATTTT. Translating it yields CASSYRWDAQYF.

The V call is TRBV5-5, the J call TRBJ2-3; D possibly uses TRBD1 or TRBD2 (6 bases each). Trimming took off 2 bases at V and 2 bases at J, with 15 bases between the two ends. Germline CDR1 is SGHKS and CDR2 is YYEKEE (reference sequence). This CDR3 is built from 16 residues. CDR3 region: CASSFSSGANTDTQYF. In nucleotides, the CDR3 is TGTGCCAGCAGCTTCTCTTCGGGGGCCAACACAGATACGCAGTATTTT.

The V gene is TRBV11-2, the J gene TRBJ1-4; possibly TRBD1 for D (6 bases). With 2 bases removed from V and 4 bases from J, the gap between germline ends came to 11 bases. Germline loops: CDR1 SGHAT, CDR2 FQNNGV. The CDR3 has 15 amino acids. The CDR3 nucleotides are TGTGCCAGCAGCTTATATGGCAGGGGTAATGAAAAACTGTTTTTT. It translates to CASSLYGRGNEKLFF.